This is a list of T cell receptor beta chains from one sample in a study of monozygotic twins with cystic fibrosis. Here immunoSEQ multiplex PCR was the method, and the copy in TCRdb shows in-frame clones only, minus some. The table shows about 26,000 clones, with approximately 90% occurring only once. Sample: blood. The receptors here all came from a girl aged 2-10 years with cystic fibrosis. The CDR3 runs from the conserved cysteine through the conserved F or W. D genes are given only for firm matches. For some rows the clone size is stated as once, few or many, or as a class when expanded; others skip it.

d_call: -
j_call: TRBJ2-5
clone_size: -
v_call: TRBV5-1
cdr3_nt: TGCGCCAGCAGCTTGGGAGTAGGGTCTGAGACCCAGTACTTC
cdr3_aa: CASSLGVGSETQYF

d_call: TRBD1
j_call: TRBJ2-2
clone_size: -
v_call: TRBV5-6
cdr3_nt: TGTGCCAGCAGCTTGGACAGGGGGAACACCGGGGAGCTGTTTTTT
cdr3_aa: CASSLDRGNTGELFF

d_call: -
j_call: TRBJ2-3
clone_size: -
v_call: TRBV5-1
cdr3_nt: TGCGCCAGCAAAGGAGGAGGGGGGCCAAGCACAGATACGCAGTATTTT
cdr3_aa: CASKGGGGPSTDTQYF

d_call: -
j_call: TRBJ1-2
clone_size: once
v_call: TRBV7-8
cdr3_nt: TGTGCCAGCAGCTTAGATGTTGGGTATGGCTACACCTTC
cdr3_aa: CASSLDVGYGYTF

d_call: TRBD2
j_call: TRBJ2-3
clone_size: -
v_call: TRBV2
cdr3_nt: TGTGCCAGCAGTGAACTTCTCCTAGCGGTCAGCACAGATACGCAGTATTTT
cdr3_aa: CASSELLLAVSTDTQYF

d_call: -
j_call: TRBJ1-1
clone_size: -
v_call: TRBV11-1
cdr3_nt: TGTGCCAGCAGCCCCGCGGGAGGGGCGGTAGGTAGAGCTTTCTTT
cdr3_aa: CASSPAGGAVGRAFF

d_call: TRBD1
j_call: TRBJ2-7
clone_size: -
v_call: TRBV5-1
cdr3_nt: TGCGCCAGCAGCGGCCGAGAGGGACAGGGGGGCTGGTACGAGCAGTACTTC
cdr3_aa: CASSGREGQGGWYEQYF

d_call: -
j_call: TRBJ1-1
clone_size: -
v_call: TRBV5-6
cdr3_nt: TGTGCCAGCAGCTCGGGAAGCACTGAAGCTTTCTTT
cdr3_aa: CASSSGSTEAFF

d_call: -
j_call: TRBJ1-3
clone_size: -
v_call: TRBV15
cdr3_nt: TGTGCCACCAGAGCAGGGCAGGGAGGAAACACCATATATTTT
cdr3_aa: CATRAGQGGNTIYF

d_call: -
j_call: TRBJ2-1
clone_size: -
v_call: TRBV7-9
cdr3_nt: TGTGCCAGCAGCTACCGCCGGGGTGGGTCCTACAATGAGCAGTTCTTC
cdr3_aa: CASSYRRGGSYNEQFF

d_call: -
j_call: TRBJ2-4
clone_size: -
v_call: TRBV25-1
cdr3_nt: TGTGCCAGCAGTGATGGGAGCGAAGGGCACATTCAGTACTTC
cdr3_aa: CASSDGSEGHIQYF

d_call: -
j_call: TRBJ1-3
clone_size: -
v_call: TRBV9
cdr3_nt: TGTGCCAGCACCGAAGGTCCTGGAAACACCATATATTTT
cdr3_aa: CASTEGPGNTIYF

d_call: -
j_call: TRBJ1-2
clone_size: once
v_call: TRBV6-1
cdr3_nt: TGTGCCAGCAGTGATAGATGGGCGGGCTATGGCTACACCTTC
cdr3_aa: CASSDRWAGYGYTF

d_call: TRBD2
j_call: TRBJ2-5
clone_size: once
v_call: TRBV5-1
cdr3_nt: TGCGCCAGCAGCTTGGAGACTAGCGGATATGAGACCCAGTACTTC
cdr3_aa: CASSLETSGYETQYF

d_call: -
j_call: TRBJ1-2
clone_size: -
v_call: TRBV14
cdr3_nt: TGTGCCAGCAGCCAAGTCACGGGGGGGTATGGCTACACCTTC
cdr3_aa: CASSQVTGGYGYTF

d_call: -
j_call: TRBJ1-5
clone_size: -
v_call: TRBV5-1
cdr3_nt: TGCGCCAGCAGCCCCCTGGGGGTTAGCAATCAGCCCCAGCATTTT
cdr3_aa: CASSPLGVSNQPQHF

d_call: -
j_call: TRBJ2-7
clone_size: once
v_call: TRBV4-3
cdr3_nt: TGCGCCAGCAGCCAAGATCTGGTCAGGTCCTACGAGCAGTACTTC
cdr3_aa: CASSQDLVRSYEQYF

d_call: -
j_call: TRBJ1-6
clone_size: -
v_call: TRBV5-1
cdr3_nt: TGCGCCAGCAGCCACCCGGAAAGTAGGGCTAATTCACCCCTCCACTTT
cdr3_aa: CASSHPESRANSPLHF

d_call: -
j_call: TRBJ1-2
clone_size: -
v_call: TRBV28
cdr3_nt: TGTGCCAGCACCCCCCCACGGGGGATTTACTATGGCTACACCTTC
cdr3_aa: CASTPPRGIYYGYTF

d_call: -
j_call: TRBJ1-1
clone_size: -
v_call: TRBV4-2
cdr3_nt: TGTGCCAGCAGCGCGGAAAAAAGGGGAGTCGACACTGAAGCTTTCTTT
cdr3_aa: CASSAEKRGVDTEAFF

d_call: -
j_call: TRBJ1-2
clone_size: once
v_call: TRBV30
cdr3_nt: TGTGCCTGGAGTCCTTTCCCGGGAACGGGAAACTATGGCTACACCTTC
cdr3_aa: CAWSPFPGTGNYGYTF

d_call: -
j_call: TRBJ2-5
clone_size: -
v_call: TRBV7-2
cdr3_nt: TGTGCCAGCAGCTGGGACGCTAGCCGAGAGACCCAGTACTTC
cdr3_aa: CASSWDASRETQYF

d_call: -
j_call: TRBJ1-2
clone_size: -
v_call: TRBV15
cdr3_nt: TGTGCCACCAGCAGACGCGCCGGGGCTAATGGCTACACCTTC
cdr3_aa: CATSRRAGANGYTF

d_call: -
j_call: TRBJ1-5
clone_size: -
v_call: TRBV18
cdr3_nt: TGTGCCAGCTCACTCGACAGCAATCAGCCCCAGCATTTT
cdr3_aa: CASSLDSNQPQHF

d_call: -
j_call: TRBJ1-6
clone_size: -
v_call: TRBV6-5
cdr3_nt: TGTGCCAGCAGTTACTCGCATGGTTCACCCCTCCACTTT
cdr3_aa: CASSYSHGSPLHF

d_call: -
j_call: TRBJ1-3
clone_size: -
v_call: TRBV6-6
cdr3_nt: TGTGCCAGCAGTTACTCGAGAGGGACCCACACCATATATTTT
cdr3_aa: CASSYSRGTHTIYF

d_call: TRBD1
j_call: TRBJ1-5
clone_size: -
v_call: TRBV2
cdr3_nt: TGTGCCAGCTCCGGGACAGGCCTCAATCAGCCCCAGCATTTT
cdr3_aa: CASSGTGLNQPQHF

d_call: TRBD1
j_call: TRBJ1-6
clone_size: once
v_call: TRBV2
cdr3_nt: TGTGCCAGCAGCAGGGACAGGGGAAATTCACCCCTCCACTTT
cdr3_aa: CASSRDRGNSPLHF

d_call: TRBD1
j_call: TRBJ2-5
clone_size: -
v_call: TRBV7-9
cdr3_nt: TGTGCCAGCAGCTCAGTTGGGACAGGGCGGCTTGAGACCCAGTACTTC
cdr3_aa: CASSSVGTGRLETQYF

d_call: TRBD2
j_call: TRBJ2-5
clone_size: -
v_call: TRBV9
cdr3_nt: TGTGCCAGCAGCGCGACTCCGACTAGCAGCGAGACCCAGTACTTC
cdr3_aa: CASSATPTSSETQYF

d_call: -
j_call: TRBJ1-1
clone_size: -
v_call: TRBV19
cdr3_nt: TGTGCCAGTAGCTCAGCCGTTTATGGGACTGAAGCTTTCTTT
cdr3_aa: CASSSAVYGTEAFF

d_call: TRBD2
j_call: TRBJ2-3
clone_size: -
v_call: TRBV6-1
cdr3_nt: TGTGCCAGCACCATACTAGCGGGGGGGCCAGATACGCAGTATTTT
cdr3_aa: CASTILAGGPDTQYF

d_call: -
j_call: TRBJ2-5
clone_size: -
v_call: TRBV7-6
cdr3_nt: TGTGCCAGCAGCCTCGGCCGGGGGGAGACCCAGTACTTC
cdr3_aa: CASSLGRGETQYF

d_call: -
j_call: TRBJ2-5
clone_size: -
v_call: TRBV7-9
cdr3_nt: TGTGCCAGCGAATGGGGGGGCGGCCAAGAGACCCAGTACTTC
cdr3_aa: CASEWGGGQETQYF

d_call: -
j_call: TRBJ2-2
clone_size: -
v_call: TRBV6-6
cdr3_nt: TGTGCCAGCATCTCCGGGACCAGGAACACCGGGGAGCTGTTTTTT
cdr3_aa: CASISGTRNTGELFF

d_call: TRBD1
j_call: TRBJ2-2
clone_size: -
v_call: TRBV15
cdr3_nt: TGTGCCACCAGCAGAGCCCCGACAGGGATGAACACCGGGGAGCTGTTTTTT
cdr3_aa: CATSRAPTGMNTGELFF

d_call: -
j_call: TRBJ2-7
clone_size: once
v_call: TRBV5-1
cdr3_nt: TGCGCCAGCAGCTTGGATGGACAAGACTTGCGGGAGCAGTACTTC
cdr3_aa: CASSLDGQDLREQYF

d_call: -
j_call: TRBJ2-7
clone_size: -
v_call: TRBV30
cdr3_nt: TGTGCCTGGAGTGCAAACCGGGACGGCGAGCAGTACTTC
cdr3_aa: CAWSANRDGEQYF

d_call: -
j_call: TRBJ2-5
clone_size: -
v_call: TRBV29-1
cdr3_nt: TGCAGCGTTGAGAGACAGCCACTACTCCAAGAGACCCAGTACTTC
cdr3_aa: CSVERQPLLQETQYF

d_call: TRBD2
j_call: TRBJ2-7
clone_size: -
v_call: TRBV7-9
cdr3_nt: TGTGCCAGCAGCTTAGGGCCCCATAGTAACCTAGCGGACGAGCAGTACTTC
cdr3_aa: CASSLGPHSNLADEQYF

d_call: -
j_call: TRBJ1-4
clone_size: once
v_call: TRBV4-3
cdr3_nt: TGCGCCAGCAGCCAAGGGACCCAGGAAAAACTGTTTTTT
cdr3_aa: CASSQGTQEKLFF

d_call: TRBD1
j_call: TRBJ1-1
clone_size: -
v_call: TRBV7-9
cdr3_nt: TGTGCCAGCAGCCCGACAGGGGTAGGTAATGAAGCTTTCTTT
cdr3_aa: CASSPTGVGNEAFF

d_call: -
j_call: TRBJ1-1
clone_size: once
v_call: TRBV9
cdr3_nt: TGTGCCAGCAGCCCCACCTCGACGAGGAACACTGAAGCTTTCTTT
cdr3_aa: CASSPTSTRNTEAFF

d_call: -
j_call: TRBJ2-1
clone_size: -
v_call: TRBV6-1
cdr3_nt: TGTGCCAGCAGTCGGACAGTCTACAATGAGCAGTTCTTC
cdr3_aa: CASSRTVYNEQFF

d_call: -
j_call: TRBJ2-2
clone_size: -
v_call: TRBV4-1
cdr3_nt: TGCGCCAGCAATTACGCCGGAGGAGGGACCGGGGAGCTGTTTTTT
cdr3_aa: CASNYAGGGTGELFF

d_call: TRBD2
j_call: TRBJ2-3
clone_size: -
v_call: TRBV5-4
cdr3_nt: TGTGCCAGCAGCATAGCGGGGACCGTGGGAGGAGATACGCAGTATTTT
cdr3_aa: CASSIAGTVGGDTQYF

d_call: -
j_call: TRBJ1-6
clone_size: -
v_call: TRBV5-6
cdr3_nt: TGTGCCAGCAGCTTGGCCAGGGCTAATTCACCCCTCCACTTT
cdr3_aa: CASSLARANSPLHF

d_call: -
j_call: TRBJ2-7
clone_size: -
v_call: TRBV20-1
cdr3_nt: TGCAGTACGACTAAATCCTACGAGCAGTACTTC
cdr3_aa: CSTTKSYEQYF

d_call: -
j_call: TRBJ1-1
clone_size: -
v_call: TRBV6-6
cdr3_nt: TGTGCCAGCAGTTACTCGGGGGGGGCTTTCTTT
cdr3_aa: CASSYSGGAFF

d_call: -
j_call: TRBJ2-2
clone_size: -
v_call: TRBV5-1
cdr3_nt: TGCGCCAGCAGCTTGGAGAGGAGGGCCGGGGAGCTGTTTTTT
cdr3_aa: CASSLERRAGELFF

d_call: -
j_call: TRBJ1-3
clone_size: -
v_call: TRBV9
cdr3_nt: TGTGCCAGCAGCGATGGTAGCTCTGGAAACACCATATATTTT
cdr3_aa: CASSDGSSGNTIYF

d_call: -
j_call: TRBJ1-5
clone_size: -
v_call: TRBV10-3
cdr3_nt: TGTGCCATCGGGGGAACACAGAATAGCAATCAGCCCCAGCATTTT
cdr3_aa: CAIGGTQNSNQPQHF

d_call: TRBD1
j_call: TRBJ2-1
clone_size: -
v_call: TRBV5-4
cdr3_nt: TGTGCCAGCAGCCCTCCCGGGACAGTCCCTACTAACGAGCAGTTCTTC
cdr3_aa: CASSPPGTVPTNEQFF